This passage covers 10 T cell receptor beta chains from one sample sequenced in a study of cytomegalovirus exposure and HLA in healthy donors (dated by TCRdb to 2016 to 2017). The receptor library was made with the immunoSEQ multiplex PCR assay. A mixture of 60 forward primers for TCR Vbeta segments and 13 reverse primers for TCR Jbeta segments was used in the multiplex PCR. The clones in this table, taken by TCRdb from immuneACCESS, are in-frame only. Not every clone is retained; where verified, under half of the shortfall comes from an unresolved V gene, and the cause of the rest is unknown. This sample is represented by approximately 130,000 clones; roughly 82% of them were singletons. Approximately 1.2% of the sample comes from the top ten. What was sequenced was PBMCs. The receptors here all came from a boy aged 10-17 years in good health and CMV-seronegative.

CDR3 sequence: CASSTSRDTQYF. The CDR3 coding sequence is TGTGCCAGCAGCACATCTAGAGATACGCAGTATTTT. J is TRBJ2-3 and V is TRBV5-5; D unclear. The CDR3 runs to 12 residues. Trimming took off 4 bases at V and 5 bases at J, with 8 bases between the two ends. From germline, CDR1 is SGHKS and CDR2 YYEKEE (reference sequence).

In its sample, this clone was seen once. The gene calls are TRBV7-8 and TRBJ1-1; D is possibly TRBD1 (5 bases). The CDR3 has 13 residues. In germline, CDR1 is SGHVS, CDR2 FQNEAQ. V was shortened by 5 bases and J by 7 bases, with 14 bases between the two germline ends. CDR3: CASSPGGSLEAFF. The CDR3 DNA reads TGTGCCAGCAGCCCCGGGGGGAGCCTTGAAGCTTTCTTT. Supplemented by reference TRBV7-8 and TRBJ1-1, the full variable domain reads GAGVSQSPRYKVAKRGQDVALRCDPISGHVSLFWYQQALGQGPEFLTYFQNEAQLDKSGLPSDRFFAERPEGSVSTLKIQRTQQEDSAVYLCASSPGGSLEAFFGQGTRLTVV.

The gene calls are TRBV25-1 and TRBJ2-2, with 13 bases that match TRBD2. The germline V gene has CDR1 MGHDK and CDR2 SYGVNS. The CDR3 has 16 amino acids. The V segment lost 6 bases and the J segment 8 bases; nucleotides outside the gene matches: 9. Written as DNA, the CDR3 is TGTGCCAGCAGCGATACTAGCGGGAGGGCCTGGGGGGAGCTGTTTTTT. This gives the protein CASSDTSGRAWGELFF.

The CDR3 reads CASSPGTGDQETQYF. CDR3 sequence (DNA): TGCGCCAGCAGCCCCGGGACAGGGGACCAAGAGACCCAGTACTTC. The chain is built from TRBV10-1 and TRBJ2-5; 10 positions match TRBD1. Looked up from germline, CDR1 is WNHNN and CDR2 is SYGVQD (reference sequence). The CDR3 is 15 amino acids. V lost 6 bases, J lost 0 bases, and 4 bases stayed unmatched.

The chain carries TRBV5-1 and TRBJ2-2; a possible D gene is TRBD1 (5 bases). The V gene's germline CDR1 is SGHRS and CDR2 YFSETQ. V shed 0 bases and J shed 2 bases, with 11 bases lying between them. There are 16 residues in the CDR3. CDR3 sequence: CASSLGADSNTGELFF. The CDR3 bases are TGCGCCAGCAGCTTGGGGGCCGACAGTAACACCGGGGAGCTGTTTTTT.

The chain links TRBV30 to TRBJ1-4, with 7 bases that match TRBD1. The CDR3 spans 13 residues. V lost 5 bases to trimming and J lost 7 bases; unmatched junction nucleotides: 7. CDR1 GTSNPN and CDR2 SVGIG come from the germline V gene (reference sequence). Here the CDR3 DNA reads TGTGCCTGGGGTAGACAGGGCTCTGAAAAACTGTTTTTT. Translated: CAWGRQGSEKLFF.

J is TRBJ2-1 and V is TRBV6-5; perhaps TRBD2 as D (6 bases). CDR1 is MNHEY, CDR2 SVGAGI, per germline. Trimming took 11 bases from V and 5 from J, leaving 16 bases between them. CDR3 length equals 13 residues. The CDR3 region is CAAAGPPDNEQFF. CDR3 sequence (DNA): TGTGCCGCGGCGGGGCCTCCTGACAATGAGCAGTTCTTC.

The chain recombines TRBV6-1 with TRBJ1-5, with TRBD1 identical over 8 bases. Germline V CDR1 and CDR2: MNHNS, SASEGT. This CDR3 region has 15 residues. V dropped 7 bases and J dropped 7; count of bases not matched to a gene: 12. CDR3 nucleotides: TGTGCCAGCAAGGCGGGACAGGTAGATTCACAGCCCCAGCATTTT. As protein: CASKAGQVDSQPQHF.

The chain combines TRBV6-6 with TRBJ2-5, with no clear D. Trimming removed 5 bases at V and 0 bases at J, with 4 bases between. The germline V gene encodes CDR1 MNHNY and CDR2 SVGAGI (reference sequence). The CDR3 consists of 12 residues. CDR3 sequence (DNA): TGTGCCAGCAGTCTATACCAAGAGACCCAGTACTTC. Translation: CASSLYQETQYF.

This clone was seen just once. J is TRBJ1-5 and V is TRBV19; 8 bases are shared with TRBD1. The ends lost 1 base at V and 7 bases at J; junction bases unmatched: 3. The CDR3 spans 14 residues. Per the germline V gene, CDR1 is LNHDA and CDR2 is SQIVND (reference sequence). The CDR3 loop is CASSIVQGDQPQHF. The CDR3 DNA is TGTGCCAGTAGTATAGTACAGGGGGACCAGCCCCAGCATTTT.